One and the same sample provided the 2 T cell receptor beta chains below, sequenced in a study of control samples from healthy donors and cancer patients (dated by TCRdb to the early 2020s). Preparation of the library involved the immunoSEQ multiplex PCR assay. The immuneACCESS repertoire file appears here via TCRdb, limited to in-frame rearrangements. These files lack a portion of the clones; in checked studies, under half of the deficit traces to unresolved V genes, and the cause of the others is not known. This sample is represented by 260,000 or so clones; roughly 82% of them were singletons. The ten largest clones represent roughly 15% of the sample. The sample taken for sequencing was PBMCs. The source is an older woman with lung cancer.

The chain links TRBV11-3 to TRBJ2-1; 9 nucleotides agree with TRBD2. The CDR3 extends over 13 amino acids. V was pared by 4 bases and J by 7 bases, with 2 bases of the junction left unmatched. The V gene's germline CDR1 is SGHNT and CDR2 YENEEA. This CDR3 reads CASSSRGGNEQFF. The CDR3 DNA follows: TGTGCCAGCAGCTCGCGGGGGGGGAATGAGCAGTTCTTC.

This clone was seen more than once but under ten times. The rearrangement uses TRBV3-1 (or the pseudogene TRBV3-2) and TRBJ2-1, with D possibly matching TRBD2 (5 bases). The CDR3 extends over 13 amino acids. V lost 1 base and J 8 bases, leaving 9 bases between the germline ends. The germline V gene encodes CDR1 LGHDT and CDR2 YNNKEL (reference sequence). In DNA form, the CDR3 reads TGTGCCAGCAGCCAAGTTTCCGGGGATGAGCAGTTCTTC. This gives the protein CASSQVSGDEQFF.